The table lists the clone carrying this T cell receptor (beta chain) with a few counts. Antigen: not known. MiXCR was run by TCRdb on the 5' RACE reads, yielding one entry per CDR3 protein. The table shows 450,000 to 650,000 distinct CDR3 sequences, with just over 20% occurring only once. V was pared by 2 bases and J by 4 bases, with 7 bases between. CDR1 and CDR2 from the germline V gene are SGHRS and YFSETQ. The CDR3 is 12 amino acids. This sample is part of a study of T-cell memory formation after mild COVID-19. Study conclusions and caveats: CM and EM subsets held most contracting CD4+ clones; EMRA held CD8+ ones. Balance between CD4 and CD8 was seen in clones contracting day 15 to 85, and a CD4+ lean was seen in later expanders. The appearance of some responding clones in pre-infection memory suggested that cross-reactive memory joined.

V is TRBV5-1 and J is TRBJ2-7, with D unresolved. The sequencing input was PBMCs or a T cell subset sorted from them (not recorded which). This sequence originates from an adult woman who had mild COVID-19 (a few samples of this study predate the infection). Cell type and time point are not known. For the CDR3, the DNA is TGCGCCAGCAGCTTATTTGGGTACGAGCAGTACTTC. Translating gives CASSLFGYEQYF.